This record covers a single T cell receptor (beta chain). Germline V gene data show CDR1 as SGHRS and CDR2 as YFSETQ. The CDR3 has 19 amino acids. V was cut by 4 bases and J by 5 bases, with 28 bases left in between. Assay used: immunoSEQ multiplex PCR; TCRdb lists only in-frame clones, some missing. The sample consists of roughly 200,000 clones, 75% to 90% of them appearing once. Participants, roughly 18 to 100 years old, spanned approximately 26 US areas. Within 2 weeks before study entry, exposed participants met a COVID-19 case. This specimen belongs to a study of blood T cell repertoires in COVID-19.

Specimen: PBMCs or T cells enriched from blood (not recorded which). This rearrangement joins TRBV5-1 to TRBJ2-1, with D perhaps assigned TRBD1 or TRBD2 (9 bases each). The sequence was collected from a woman in her 30s who had been exposed to COVID-19. The CDR3 loop reads CASSRHRGRSGGRDNEQFF. In DNA, the CDR3 is TGCGCCAGCAGCCGCCACAGGGGGCGTAGCGGGGGTCGAGACAATGAGCAGTTCTTC. Full variable domain (outside the CDR3, taken from reference TRBV5-1 and TRBJ2-1): KAGVTQTPRYLIKTRGQQVTLSCSPISGHRSVSWYQQTPGQGLQFLFEYFSETQRNKGNFPGRFSGRQFSNSRSEMNVSTLELGDSALYLCASSRHRGRSGGRDNEQFFGPGTRLTVL.